The 20 T cell receptor beta chains below come from one sample, sequenced in a study of blood T cell repertoires in COVID-19. The protocol was immunoSEQ multiplex PCR, while the TCRdb copy is restricted to in-frame clones and leaves out a portion. Of around 100,000 clones detected, about 80% appear once; the ten largest clones hold about an eighth. Sample: peripheral blood. These receptor sequences come from a human donor in a cohort sampled during active or convalescent COVID-19.

The chain is built from TRBV5-6 and TRBJ1-5, with D possibly being TRBD1 (6 bases). The CDR3 contains 14 residues. The germline V gene has CDR1 SGHDT and CDR2 YYEEEE. V dropped 9 bases and J dropped 6 bases, with 19 bases sitting between them. CDR3 coding DNA: TGTGCCATCCCGGACAGTGGGTGCGGTCAGCCCCAGCATTTT. Translated, it gives CAIPDSGCGQPQHF. The full variable domain, completed using reference TRBV5-6 and TRBJ1-5, is DAGVTQSPTHLIKTRGQQVTLRCSPKSGHDTVSWYQQALGQGPQFIFQYYEEEERQRGNFPDRFSGHQFPNYSSELNVNALLLGDSALYLCAIPDSGCGQPQHFGDGTRLSIL.

The genes are TRBV27 and TRBJ2-5, with D possibly matching TRBD1 (6 bases). Trimming stripped 8 bases from V and 5 bases from J, with 12 bases between. Germline V CDR1 and CDR2: MNHEY, SMNVEV (reference sequence). CDR3 length equals 12 residues. Here the CDR3 reads CASGGRAETQYF. CDR3 sequence (DNA): TGTGCCAGCGGGGGCCGGGCGGAGACCCAGTACTTC.

This clone was recorded once. The CDR3 sequence: CASSHRTSGWTGELFF. The DNA for the CDR3 is TGCGCCAGCAGCCATAGGACTAGCGGATGGACCGGGGAGCTGTTTTTT. V and J are TRBV4-1 and TRBJ2-2; TRBD2 agrees at 10 bases. The CDR3 contains 16 residues. In germline, CDR1 is MGHRA, CDR2 YSYEKL. J gave up 5 bases and V 3 bases, and 6 bases lay outside the gene matches.

This clone was observed once. This chain joins TRBV7-3 and TRBJ2-1; TRBD1 agrees at 8 bases. The CDR3 covers 18 residues. Germline trimming cut 2 bases from V and 2 bases from J; bases unmatched to any gene: 11. Germline-derived CDR1 and CDR2 are SGHTA and FQGTGA. CDR3 nucleotide sequence: TGTGCCAGCAGCTTAGGCCCCCCCGGACAGGGCCCCTACAATGAGCAGTTCTTC. Protein: CASSLGPPGQGPYNEQFF. The whole variable domain, remainder taken from reference TRBV7-3 and TRBJ2-1, is GAGVSQTPSNKVTEKGKYVELRCDPISGHTALYWYRQSLGQGPEFLIYFQGTGAADDSGLPNDRFFAVRPEGSVSTLKIQRTERGDSAVYLCASSLGPPGQGPYNEQFFGPGTRLTVL.

The rearrangement links TRBV2 to TRBJ1-4, with D hard to call. The length of the CDR3 is 14 residues. Germline lookup yields CDR1 SNHLY and CDR2 FYNNEI. The V end lost 2 bases, the J end lost 4 bases, and 8 bases lay between the germline ends. This CDR3 reads CASSEPGVNEKLFF. Here the CDR3 DNA reads TGTGCCAGCAGTGAACCCGGGGTTAATGAAAAACTGTTTTTT.

The chain employs TRBV19 and TRBJ1-1; TRBD1 matches at 8 bases. With 1 base clipped from V and 0 bases from J, the junction kept 4 bases outside the gene matches. This CDR3 comprises 16 residues. CDR1 and CDR2 from the germline V gene are LNHDA and SQIVND (reference sequence). The CDR3 spells CASSIAMTGVNTEAFF. The DNA for the CDR3 is TGTGCCAGTAGTATAGCCATGACAGGGGTGAACACTGAAGCTTTCTTT.

The genes are TRBV2 and TRBJ1-1; D unclear. Germline assignment: CDR1 SNHLY and CDR2 FYNNEI. This CDR3 region has 14 residues. The germline V and J ends were trimmed by 5 bases and 5 bases, with 15 bases remaining between them. The CDR3 sequence: CASSSMLGRTEAFF. For the CDR3, the DNA is TGTGCCAGCAGTTCAATGCTGGGGAGAACTGAAGCTTTCTTT.

The V and J genes are TRBV7-9 and TRBJ1-5, with unresolved D. The germline V gene encodes CDR1 SEHNR and CDR2 FQNEAQ (reference sequence). The CDR3 runs to 15 residues. The V end lost 5 bases, the J end lost 2 bases, and 13 bases lay between the germline ends. The CDR3 spells CASSPPGIGNQPQHF. The CDR3 bases are TGTGCCAGCAGCCCTCCGGGTATCGGCAATCAGCCCCAGCATTTT.

V is TRBV11-2 and J is TRBJ1-4; D uncertain. V was pared by 7 bases and J by 5 bases, with 14 bases between. Germline-derived CDR1 and CDR2 are SGHAT and FQNNGV. CDR3 length: 14 amino acids. The CDR3 is CASTMSGGNEKLFF. CDR3 coding DNA: TGTGCCAGCACTATGTCGGGAGGCAATGAAAAACTGTTTTTT.

The V and J genes are TRBV18 and TRBJ2-7, with 10 bases lining up with TRBD1. With 3 bases clipped from V and 5 bases from J, the junction kept 7 bases outside the gene matches. Germline V gene sequence: CDR1 KGHSH, CDR2 LQKENI. The CDR3 has 15 amino acids. The CDR3 DNA is TGTGCCAGCTCACCTAGGACAGGGGGTTTGGACGAGCAGTACTTC. Encoded protein: CASSPRTGGLDEQYF.

Only a few counts were recorded for this clone. The J gene is TRBJ2-7, the V gene TRBV6-1, with a tentative D call TRBD1 (7 bases). Germline assignment: CDR1 MNHNS and CDR2 SASEGT. V was clipped by 2 bases and J by 0 bases, with 17 bases between them. This CDR3 comprises 17 residues. As DNA, the CDR3 is TGTGCCAGCAGTGAATTGGCGCGGGGACAGCACTCCTACGAGCAGTACTTC. Protein: CASSELARGQHSYEQYF.

The sample holds one count of this clone. The chain combines TRBV5-1 with TRBJ1-1; D not resolved. CDR3 length: 13 amino acids. V was cut by 7 bases and J by 4 bases, with 14 bases left in between. Germline CDR1 and CDR2: SGHRS and YFSETQ. This chain's CDR3 is CASSYTTGTEAFF. The DNA of the CDR3 is TGCGCCAGCTCCTACACTACGGGCACTGAAGCTTTCTTT. Combining the CDR3 with reference TRBV5-1 and TRBJ1-1 gives the whole variable domain KAGVTQTPRYLIKTRGQQVTLSCSPISGHRSVSWYQQTPGQGLQFLFEYFSETQRNKGNFPGRFSGRQFSNSRSEMNVSTLELGDSALYLCASSYTTGTEAFFGQGTRLTVV.

The chain has TRBV6-6 and TRBJ1-1; no firm D call. Per germline, CDR1 MNHNY and CDR2 SVGAGI (reference sequence). The CDR3 is 13 amino acids. V dropped 5 bases and J dropped 1 base, with 8 bases sitting between them. As DNA, the CDR3 is TGTGCCAGCAGTCCGTACAGGAACACTGAAGCTTTCTTT. As protein: CASSPYRNTEAFF.

The CDR3 region is CASSLSQPQHF. The CDR3 nucleotides read TGTGCCAGCAGCTTATCACAGCCCCAGCATTTT. V and J are TRBV5-8 and TRBJ1-5; no clear D. Trimming left V 2 bases short and J 7 bases short, with 4 bases between. CDR1 and CDR2 (germline): SGHTS, YDEGEE. The CDR3 is 11 residues long.

The rearrangement joins TRBV24-1 to TRBJ1-2; the D is unclear. V dropped 4 bases and J dropped 4 bases, with 9 bases sitting between them. The CDR3 contains 13 residues. Germline V CDR1 and CDR2: KGHDR, SFDVKD. CDR3 residues: CATSEVSGYGYTF. CDR3 DNA sequence: TGTGCCACCAGTGAGGTCTCAGGCTATGGCTACACCTTC.

The chain employs TRBV6-2 or TRBV6-3 and TRBJ2-5; 9 bases align to TRBD1. The CDR3 consists of 14 residues. Germline V gene lookup returns CDR1 MNHEY and CDR2 SVGEGT. Trimming at V came to 1 base and at J to 4 bases, leaving 1 base not matched to a gene. The DNA for the CDR3 is TGTGCCAGCAGTTACTGGACAGGGGTAGAGACCCAGTACTTC. The encoded protein is CASSYWTGVETQYF.

Points on this clone: Other DNA sequences of this sample code for an identical CDR3. V gene TRBV19 combines with J gene TRBJ1-1; D is perhaps TRBD1 (5 bases). This CDR3 spans 13 amino acids. Trimming removed 4 bases at V and 3 bases at J, with 9 bases between. The V gene's germline CDR1 is LNHDA and CDR2 SQIVND (reference sequence). The CDR3 coding sequence is TGTGCCAGTAGTACGCACAGGTACACTGAAGCTTTCTTT. It yields the protein CASSTHRYTEAFF.

The rearrangement uses TRBV19 and TRBJ1-3, with 8 bases identical to TRBD1. This CDR3 region has 16 residues. V shed 3 bases, J shed 2 bases, and the junction held 6 bases outside the gene matches. Per germline, CDR1 LNHDA and CDR2 SQIVND (reference sequence). CDR3 sequence (DNA): TGTGCCAGTAGTATGAAAATACAGGGGGCTGGAAACACCATATATTTT. It codes for CASSMKIQGAGNTIYF.

The rearrangement links TRBV15 to TRBJ2-7, with 7 bases fitting TRBD2. Losses at the gene ends were 3 bases for V and 0 bases for J; bases not matched to a gene: 11. CDR3 length equals 17 residues. Germline values: CDR1 LNHNV, CDR2 YYDKDF (reference sequence). CDR3 residues: CATSREPTGGLSYEQYF. In DNA, the CDR3 is TGTGCCACCAGCAGGGAACCCACGGGGGGACTCTCCTACGAGCAGTACTTC.

This chain uses TRBV7-2 with TRBJ2-2, with D tentatively TRBD1 (6 bases). Between the trimmed V and J ends, which lost 1 base and 5 bases, there was a span of 8 bases. Germline V gene data show CDR1 as SGHTA and CDR2 as FQGNSA. The CDR3 has 14 residues. The CDR3 spells CASSLVGQTGELFF. CDR3 sequence (DNA): TGTGCCAGCAGCTTAGTGGGACAAACCGGGGAGCTGTTTTTT.